What follows is one T cell receptor beta chain and its context. Antigen specificity is unknown. Libraries were prepared by immunoSEQ multiplex PCR; TCRdb keeps only in-frame clonotypes and omits some of them. This sample has roughly 200,000 clones, with more than 85% found just once. The entry originates in a study of T cell responses to AZD1222 COVID-19 vaccine. Findings of the study overall: Once two AZD1222 doses were given, Spike-specific TCR breadth and depth went up. Targets within unmutated variant regions were reportedly found for nearly half of spike-specific TCRs.

CDR3 size: 16 residues. Trimming took 0 bases from V and 0 from J, leaving 14 bases between them. The germline CDR1 and CDR2 sequences are GTSNPN and SVGIG (reference sequence). V usage is TRBV30 and J usage is TRBJ1-1; the D is unclear. This TCR was sampled from an adult who received the AZD1222 COVID-19 vaccine. The sequences come from peripheral blood, collected 28 days after the second AZD1222 dose. CDR3 nucleotides: TGTGCCTGGAGTGTACCCGAGTCATCCTTGAACACTGAAGCTTTCTTT. Translated, it gives CAWSVPESSLNTEAFF.